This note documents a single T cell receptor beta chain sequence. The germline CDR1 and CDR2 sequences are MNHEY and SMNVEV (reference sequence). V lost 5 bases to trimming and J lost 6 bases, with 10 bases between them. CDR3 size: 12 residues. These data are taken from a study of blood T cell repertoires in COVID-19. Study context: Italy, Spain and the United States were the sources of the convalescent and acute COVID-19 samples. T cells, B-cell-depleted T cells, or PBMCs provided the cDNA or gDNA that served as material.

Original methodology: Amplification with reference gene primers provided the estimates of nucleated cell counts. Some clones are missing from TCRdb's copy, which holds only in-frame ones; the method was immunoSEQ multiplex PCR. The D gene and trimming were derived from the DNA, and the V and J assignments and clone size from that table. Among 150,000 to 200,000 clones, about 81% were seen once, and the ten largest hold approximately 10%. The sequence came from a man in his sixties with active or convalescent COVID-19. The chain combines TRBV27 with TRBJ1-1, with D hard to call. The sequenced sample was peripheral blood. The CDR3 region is CASSPPGAEAFF. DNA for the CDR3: TGTGCCAGCAGTCCTCCCGGAGCTGAAGCTTTCTTT.